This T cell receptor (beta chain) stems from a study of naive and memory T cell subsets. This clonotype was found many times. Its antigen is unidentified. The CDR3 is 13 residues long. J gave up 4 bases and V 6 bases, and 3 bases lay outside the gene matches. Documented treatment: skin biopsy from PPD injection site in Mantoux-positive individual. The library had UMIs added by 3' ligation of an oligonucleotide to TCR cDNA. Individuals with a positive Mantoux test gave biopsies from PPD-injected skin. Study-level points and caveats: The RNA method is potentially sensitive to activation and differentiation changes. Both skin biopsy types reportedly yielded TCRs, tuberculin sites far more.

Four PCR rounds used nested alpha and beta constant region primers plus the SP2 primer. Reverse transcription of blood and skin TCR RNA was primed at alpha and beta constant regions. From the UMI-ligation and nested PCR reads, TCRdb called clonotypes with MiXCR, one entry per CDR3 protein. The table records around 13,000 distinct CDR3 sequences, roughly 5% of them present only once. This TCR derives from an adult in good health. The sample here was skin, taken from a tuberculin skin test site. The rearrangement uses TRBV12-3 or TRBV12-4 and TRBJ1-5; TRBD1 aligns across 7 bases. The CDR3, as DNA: TGTGCCAGCAGACCGACAGGGAATCAGCCCCAGCATTTT. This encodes CASRPTGNQPQHF.